Shown below are 2 T cell receptor beta chains from a single sample sequenced in a study of cytomegalovirus exposure and HLA in healthy donors (dated 2017 in TCRdb). The library came from the immunoSEQ multiplex PCR assay. For the multiplex PCR, a mixture combining 60 forward primers for TCR Vbeta segments and 13 reverse primers for TCR Jbeta segments was used. This immuneACCESS table, as held by TCRdb, lists in-frame sequences with V and J called but not all clones. Of the missing ones, under half trace to an unresolved V gene in checked studies; the others have no known cause. The sample table holds approximately 120,000 clones. The ten largest clonotypes hold approximately 2.6% of the sample. The sample taken for sequencing was PBMCs. Source of these receptors: a man between 25 and 39 years old in good health and CMV-seronegative.

The rearrangement uses TRBV27 and TRBJ2-7; 10 positions agree with TRBD2. Germline V lookup: CDR1 MNHEY, CDR2 SMNVEV (reference sequence). V shed 5 bases and J 2 bases; nucleotides not matched to a gene: 21. This CDR3 contains 20 residues. CDR3 DNA sequence: TGTGCCAGCAGTCCTAACAGTCACTTAGCGGGACTAGCGATCACCTACGAGCAGTACTTC. It yields the protein CASSPNSHLAGLAITYEQYF.

The rearrangement joins TRBV2 to TRBJ2-1; TRBD1 might be the D (6 bases). The ends were cut back, 8 bases at V and 5 bases at J, with 16 bases in the middle. The CDR3 runs 14 residues. Germline values: CDR1 SNHLY, CDR2 FYNNEI. CDR3 DNA: TGTGCCAGCCTCCACAGGGTTTCAGACAATGAGCAGTTCTTC. Translation: CASLHRVSDNEQFF.